This record covers a single T cell receptor beta chain. Antigen unknown. This CDR3 is 16 amino acids long. V lost 2 bases, J lost 4 bases, and 16 bases lay in between. Germline CDR1 and CDR2: KGHDR and SFDVKD. This specimen belongs to a study of blood T cells in healthy people across ages. Study-wide findings and caveats: Unsorted PBMCs prevented conclusive naive versus antigen-experienced comparison. When set beside aged donors, long-lived donors presented more naive CD4+ cells and higher diversity. There was no known CMV status for donors, so expanded clonotype changes were possibly confounded. TCR beta diversity, measured per million T cells, fell in a roughly linear way with age.

The authors ran a second PCR of roughly 6 to 12 cycles using a sample-barcoded 5' primer and a J-beta primer mix. One entry per CDR3 protein results from TCRdb running MiXCR on the 5' RACE reads. The sample lists 650,000 to 800,000 distinct CDR3 sequences, about 51% occurring once. This clonotype was obtained from a woman of 80 years or more in good health. Material: blood. This chain links TRBV24-1 with TRBJ1-1; the D gene is possibly TRBD1 (5 bases). The CDR3 coding sequence is TGTGCCACCAGTGATTCGGGGCAGGGAGGCTTCACTGAAGCTTTCTTT. Residues: CATSDSGQGGFTEAFF.